This TCR beta chain was sequenced in a study of blood T cell repertoires in COVID-19. Method: immunoSEQ multiplex PCR; TCRdb's copy keeps in-frame clones and lacks some. This table holds approximately 300,000 clones, roughly 90% found once. V lost 1 base, J lost 2 bases, and 6 bases lay in between. Germline-derived CDR1 and CDR2 are SEHNR and FQNEAQ (reference sequence). The CDR3 covers 13 residues. The chain carries TRBV7-9 and TRBJ2-7; D gene uncertain. The TCR sequence derives from a man between 18 and 35 years old who had recovered from COVID-19. The sequenced sample consisted of peripheral blood. The CDR3 DNA is TGTGCCAGCAGCTTAGAGCTAGCCTACGAGCAGTACTTC. This gives the protein CASSLELAYEQYF.